This T cell receptor beta chain was identified in a study of vaccination effects on CD4 cells after COVID-19. Trimming took off 5 bases at V and 1 base at J, with 23 bases between the two ends. The germline V gene has CDR1 PRHDT and CDR2 FYEKMQ (reference sequence). This CDR3 is 18 amino acids long. Sequenced by immunoSEQ multiplex PCR; TCRdb stores in-frame clones only, minus some. The table lists fewer than 25,000 clones, less than 85% of them singletons. Before sequencing took place, the ViraFEST assay used viral peptide pools to expand antigen-specific CD4+ T cells. Culturing for about 10 days preceded CD4+ T cell isolation. Infection with SARS-CoV-2 occurred in the person between March and December 2020, and PCR confirmed it. With regard to this clone: As yet, its antigen is unknown.

The clonotype originates from a human donor who had a prior SARS-CoV-2 infection. The starting material was CD4+ T cells from PBMCs cultured with a peptide pool, obtained before COVID-19 vaccination. This chain connects TRBV13 to TRBJ2-5; D call uncertain. Here the CDR3 DNA reads TGTGCCAGCAGCCAAAATCCGATGGGCCCAACTTTCCAAGAGACCCAGTACTTC. The encoded protein is CASSQNPMGPTFQETQYF.